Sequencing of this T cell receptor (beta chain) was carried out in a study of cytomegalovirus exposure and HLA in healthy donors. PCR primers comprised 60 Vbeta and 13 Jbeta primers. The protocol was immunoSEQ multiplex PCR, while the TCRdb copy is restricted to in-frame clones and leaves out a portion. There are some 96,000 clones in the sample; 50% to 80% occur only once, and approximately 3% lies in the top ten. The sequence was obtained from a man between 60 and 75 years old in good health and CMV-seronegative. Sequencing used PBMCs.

The CDR3 DNA follows: TGTGCCAGCAGTCCTAGCGGGACTAGCACAGATACGCAGTATTTT. Protein sequence: CASSPSGTSTDTQYF. The chain joins TRBV6-5 to TRBJ2-3; 9 bases agree with TRBD2. Trimming removed 5 bases from V and 0 bases from J; junction bases left unmatched: 3. This CDR3 is 15 amino acids long. Per the germline V gene, CDR1 is MNHEY and CDR2 is SVGAGI.